The rows below give T cell receptor beta chains drawn from one sample of a study of blood T cell repertoires in COVID-19. Libraries were prepared by immunoSEQ multiplex PCR; TCRdb keeps only in-frame clonotypes and omits some of them. The sample comprises some 120,000 clones, 75% to 90% of which are singletons, and approximately 19% rests with the top ten. Sequencing was carried out using peripheral blood. The source of these receptors is a human donor with acute or convalescent COVID-19. The donor label of this sample is uncertain. Both conserved end residues are part of each CDR3. D genes are given only for firm matches. Size is omitted from some rows. Given values are once, few, many or a class for expanded clones.

>12|.|TRBV29-1|TRBJ2-3|.
CSVEVSGDTQYF
TGCAGCGTTGAAGTGTCAGGGGATACGCAGTATTTT
>17|.|TRBV6-2/TRBV6-3|TRBJ2-6|TRBD2
CASSPLAGSSGANVLTF
TGTGCCAGCAGTCCCCTAGCGGGGAGCTCTGGGGCCAACGTCCTGACTTTC
>13|.|TRBV12-3/TRBV12-4|TRBJ2-1|.
CASSLSLSDEQFF
TGTGCCAGCAGTTTAAGTCTCAGCGATGAGCAGTTCTTC
>14|.|TRBV19|TRBJ2-5|.
CASSIGQGQETQYF
TGTGCCAGTAGTATCGGGCAGGGACAAGAGACCCAGTACTTC
>13|.|TRBV6-5|TRBJ2-7|.
CASNGDLSYEQYF
TGTGCCAGCAATGGAGACTTATCTTACGAGCAGTACTTC
>16|.|TRBV10-3|TRBJ2-1|.
CAISDPGGSSYNEQFF
TGTGCCATCAGTGATCCGGGGGGCTCCTCCTACAATGAGCAGTTCTTC
>15|.|TRBV6-5|TRBJ1-5|TRBD1
CASSAGTGFYQPQHF
TGTGCCAGCAGCGCCGGGACAGGGTTTTATCAGCCCCAGCATTTT
>15|.|TRBV30|TRBJ1-4|.
CAWSDGSVLAEKLFF
TGTGCCTGGAGTGACGGGTCGGTGCTGGCTGAAAAACTGTTTTTT
>14|.|TRBV7-3|TRBJ2-1|.
CASSYDSSYNEQFF
TGTGCCAGCAGCTACGACAGCTCCTACAATGAGCAGTTCTTC
>16|.|TRBV24-1|TRBJ2-2|TRBD1
CATSDPGDRGHEELFF
TGTGCCACCAGTGATCCCGGCGACAGGGGGCACGAGGAGCTGTTTTTT
>15|.|TRBV5-1|TRBJ1-4|TRBD1
CASSFGQAHNEKLFF
TGCGCCAGCAGCTTCGGACAGGCGCACAATGAAAAACTGTTTTTT
>14|.|TRBV5-5|TRBJ1-3|TRBD1
CASSLGQGRNTIYF
TGTGCCAGCAGCTTGGGACAGGGGAGAAACACCATATATTTT
>22|once|TRBV4-2|TRBJ1-4|.
CASSQANPGHPSIPLTNEKLFF
TGTGCCAGCAGCCAAGCCAACCCGGGACACCCGTCGATACCCCTAACTAATGAAAAACTGTTTTTT
>14|.|TRBV30|TRBJ2-1|TRBD1
CAWWTSDRGNEQFF
TGTGCCTGGTGGACTTCGGACAGGGGAAATGAGCAGTTCTTC
>14|few|TRBV5-5|TRBJ1-1|TRBD1
CASSLQGGMTEAFF
TGTGCCAGCAGCCTCCAGGGGGGCATGACTGAAGCTTTCTTT
>13|.|TRBV3-1/TRBV3-2|TRBJ2-3|.
CASSQGGTDTQYF
TGTGCCAGCAGCCAAGGAGGTACAGATACGCAGTATTTT
>15|.|TRBV28|TRBJ2-7|TRBD1
CASSPTGAVNYEQYF
TGTGCCAGCAGCCCGACAGGGGCGGTAAACTACGAGCAGTACTTC
>14|.|TRBV14|TRBJ1-2|TRBD1
CASSRDREFSGYTF
TGTGCCAGCAGCCGGGACAGGGAATTTTCCGGCTACACCTTC
>17|.|TRBV21-1|TRBJ1-5|.
CASSAVASFGSNQPQHF
TGTGCCAGCAGCGCCGTGGCGAGTTTCGGGAGCAATCAGCCCCAGCATTTT
>16|.|TRBV18|TRBJ2-1|TRBD1
CASSLTGESSYNEQFF
TGTGCCAGCTCACTGACAGGGGAAAGCTCCTACAATGAGCAGTTCTTC
>14|.|TRBV10-3|TRBJ2-2|TRBD2
CAITSREVTGELFF
TGTGCCATCACGTCACGGGAGGTCACCGGGGAGCTGTTTTTT
>16|.|TRBV21-1|TRBJ1-3|.
CASSKDNRYTGNTIYF
TGTGCCAGCAGCAAAGATAACAGATACACTGGAAACACCATATATTTT
>13|.|TRBV28|TRBJ1-5|.
CASSRIGNQPQHF
TGTGCCAGCAGTCGTATTGGCAATCAGCCCCAGCATTTT
>14|.|TRBV5-1|TRBJ2-2|TRBD2
CASSLAAGAVELFF
TGCGCCAGCAGCTTGGCGGCGGGAGCTGTGGAGCTGTTTTTT
>13|.|TRBV19|TRBJ1-1|.
CASRTTGNTEAFF
TGTGCCAGTAGAACCACGGGGAACACTGAAGCTTTCTTT
>19|.|TRBV5-1|TRBJ2-2|TRBD2
CASSLTVLAGGTNTGELFF
TGCGCCAGCAGCTTGACGGTACTAGCGGGAGGGACGAACACCGGGGAGCTGTTTTTT
>15|once|TRBV5-5|TRBJ1-4|.
CASSYLGGPNEKLFF
TGTGCCAGCAGCTACCTCGGAGGCCCTAATGAAAAACTGTTTTTT
>16|.|TRBV2|TRBJ2-7|TRBD2
CASTNSGWGRSYEQYF
TGTGCCAGCACGAATAGCGGGTGGGGCCGATCCTACGAGCAGTACTTC
>16|.|TRBV6-1|TRBJ2-1|.
CASSVLTATGRNEQFF
TGTGCCAGCAGTGTCCTGACAGCAACTGGCCGCAATGAGCAGTTCTTC
>14|.|TRBV7-6|TRBJ2-7|.
CASSRTPGQVEQYF
TGTGCCAGCAGTCGGACCCCGGGACAAGTGGAGCAGTACTTC
>14|.|TRBV5-1|TRBJ2-1|TRBD1
CASIRDRGYNEQFF
TGCGCCAGCATCCGGGACAGGGGATACAATGAGCAGTTCTTC
>14|.|TRBV30|TRBJ2-3|TRBD2
CAWSVEAGEDTQYF
TGTGCCTGGAGTGTAGAAGCGGGAGAAGATACGCAGTATTTT
>11|.|TRBV4-1|TRBJ2-1|.
CASSQENEQFF
TGCGCCAGCAGCCAGGAGAATGAGCAGTTCTTC
>17|.|TRBV5-5|TRBJ2-6|TRBD1
CASKWTGFVAGANVLTF
TGTGCCAGCAAGTGGACAGGTTTTGTCGCTGGGGCCAACGTCCTGACTTTC
>16|few|TRBV4-2|TRBJ1-2|TRBD1
CASSQEGDRGSYGYTF
TGTGCCAGCAGCCAAGAGGGGGACAGGGGGTCCTATGGCTACACCTTC
>13|.|TRBV5-1|TRBJ2-2|TRBD2
CAPLGGEPGELFF
TGCGCCCCACTGGGGGGGGAACCCGGGGAGCTGTTTTTT
>15|.|TRBV4-1|TRBJ1-4|.
CASSRGRLLEGKLFF
TGCGCCAGCAGCCGGGGTAGGCTCTTGGAGGGGAAACTGTTTTTT
>12|.|TRBV2|TRBJ2-7|.
CASSGTAPTEYF
TGTGCCAGCAGTGGGACAGCCCCAACGGAGTACTTC
>15|.|TRBV7-6|TRBJ2-7|.
CASSFRQGREYEQYF
TGTGCCAGCAGCTTCCGACAGGGGAGGGAATACGAGCAGTACTTC
>15|.|TRBV5-4|TRBJ1-2|.
CASSFGGTELYGYTF
TGTGCCAGCAGCTTCGGAGGGACTGAACTCTATGGCTACACCTTC
>13|once|TRBV2|TRBJ1-2|TRBD1
CASSPGQDNGYTF
TGTGCCAGCAGTCCGGGACAGGATAATGGCTACACCTTC
>14|.|TRBV10-3|TRBJ1-3|.
CAISTGGSGNTIYF
TGTGCCATCTCCACTGGAGGCTCTGGAAACACCATATATTTT
>16|.|TRBV10-3|TRBJ2-7|.
CAISERGRTSPYEQYF
TGTGCCATCAGTGAGAGAGGGCGGACGTCGCCCTACGAGCAGTACTTC
>15|.|TRBV5-4|TRBJ1-1|TRBD1
CASSFQGAQNTEAFF
TGTGCCAGCAGCTTTCAGGGGGCCCAGAACACTGAAGCTTTCTTT
>17|.|TRBV5-1|TRBJ2-2|.
CASSLVAARVSTGELFF
TGCGCCAGCAGCTTGGTCGCGGCGAGGGTCAGCACCGGGGAGCTGTTTTTT
>15|.|TRBV19|TRBJ2-3|TRBD1
CASTSGQGVTDTQYF
TGTGCCAGTACCTCAGGACAGGGCGTCACAGATACGCAGTATTTT
>14|once|TRBV5-1|TRBJ2-2|.
CASSLASGAGELFF
TGCGCCAGCAGCTTGGCCTCCGGGGCCGGGGAGCTGTTTTTT
>21|.|TRBV4-1|TRBJ1-6|TRBD1
CASSQHKWDRVPFSYNSPLHF
TGCGCCAGCAGCCAACACAAATGGGACAGGGTTCCATTCTCCTATAATTCACCCCTCCACTTT
>16|.|TRBV7-3|TRBJ2-1|TRBD2
CASGLLTSGTYNEQFF
TGTGCCAGCGGCCTACTGACTAGCGGCACCTACAATGAGCAGTTCTTC
>16|.|TRBV5-8|TRBJ2-7|TRBD1
CASSWGTGTGRYEQYF
TGTGCCAGCAGCTGGGGTACTGGGACAGGGAGATACGAGCAGTACTTC